These 12 T cell receptor beta chains originate from one sample sequenced in a study of blood T cells in healthy people across ages. For the second PCR, which ran for roughly 6 to 11 cycles, a sample-barcoded 5' primer and a J-beta primer mix were used. A single record per CDR3 protein comes from TCRdb applying MiXCR to the 5' RACE reads. Of roughly 1,000,000 distinct CDR3 sequences listed, almost 25% are singletons. This same sample was also part of a study on T cells of mothers and their children.

Sequenced material: blood. These TCRs come from a girl aged 2 to 10 in good health.

This clonotype was seen a few times. V usage is TRBV10-1 and J usage is TRBJ2-5; either TRBD1 or TRBD2 may supply D (6 bases each). Near its end, the DNA agrees better with TRBJ2-1, so the J call may be wrong. Germline V gives CDR1 WNHNN, CDR2 SYGVQD (reference sequence). The CDR3 has 13 residues. CDR3 sequence reads: CASSDSKGGKQFF. The DNA of the CDR3 is TGCGCCAGCAGTGACTCAAAGGGGGGCAAGCAGTTCTTC.

The chain is built from TRBV10-3 and TRBJ1-2; the match to TRBD1 covers 7 bases. This CDR3 region has 15 residues. The ends lost 0 bases at V and 6 bases at J; junction bases unmatched: 7. Germline CDR1 reads ENHRY; CDR2 reads SYGVKD. CDR3 DNA sequence: TGTGCCATCAGTGAGTCGACAGGGTTATCACATGGCTACACCTTC. Protein: CAISESTGLSHGYTF.

This chain joins TRBV4-2 and TRBJ1-2, with D hard to call. CDR3 length equals 14 residues. V dropped 0 bases and J dropped 5 bases, with 10 bases sitting between them. Germline-derived CDR1 and CDR2 are LGHNA and YNFKEQ. In DNA, the CDR3 is TGTGCCAGCAGCCAAGATCCCCCGGGATATGGCTACACCTTC. Its protein product is CASSQDPPGYGYTF.

This clonotype was observed a few times. The rearrangement uses TRBV6-2 or TRBV6-3 and TRBJ2-5; perhaps TRBD1 as D (5 bases). The better agreement between TRBJ2-1 and the DNA end casts doubt on the J call. This CDR3 contains 14 residues. Germline V gene lookup returns CDR1 MNHEY and CDR2 SVGEGT. CDR3 nucleotides: TGTGCCAGCAATGACAGACCTCCCTACAATGAGCAGTTCTTC. Its protein is CASNDRPPYNEQFF.

In this sample, this clonotype turned up a few times. V is TRBV11-2 and J is TRBJ2-7; D unclear. Trimming left V 1 base short and J 0 bases short, with 7 bases between. The CDR3 totals 14 residues. Per the germline V gene, CDR1 is SGHAT and CDR2 is FQNNGV. CDR3 nucleotides: TGTGCCAGCAGCTTAGCGGGCTTCTCCTACGAGCAGTACTTC. Translating gives CASSLAGFSYEQYF.

The chain has TRBV11-3 and TRBJ2-1; 10 positions agree with TRBD2. V lost 5 bases, J lost 2 bases, and 9 bases stayed unmatched. Looked up from germline, CDR1 is SGHNT and CDR2 is YENEEA. This CDR3 has 17 residues. This chain's CDR3 is CASSPTPGTSAYNEQFF. In nucleotides, the CDR3 is TGTGCCAGCAGCCCGACACCCGGGACTAGCGCCTACAATGAGCAGTTCTTC.

At least ten counts were recorded for this clonotype. This sequence joins TRBV13 and TRBJ2-1; D might be TRBD1 (5 bases). Germline assignment: CDR1 PRHDT and CDR2 FYEKMQ (reference sequence). CDR3 size: 14 residues. The V end was cut by 4 bases, the J end by 9 bases, with 16 bases between. CDR3 region: CASSSSNPRGEQFF. The DNA for the CDR3 is TGTGCCAGCAGCTCCTCAAACCCAAGGGGTGAGCAGTTCTTC.

This clonotype was recorded a few times. The V and J genes are TRBV20-1 and TRBJ2-5, with 7 bases lining up with TRBD1. The junction had 8 bases not matched to a gene; V was cut back by 6 bases and J by 4 bases. The CDR3 is 13 amino acids. Germline V gene sequence: CDR1 DFQATT, CDR2 SNEGSKA (reference sequence). The DNA for the CDR3 is TGCAGTGCGTGGACAGGCGGACCAGAGACCCAGTACTTC. This codes for CSAWTGGPETQYF.

This chain connects TRBV5-1 to TRBJ2-2; weak D call: TRBD1 (6 bases). CDR3 length: 14 residues. Trimming shortened V by 3 bases and J by 4 bases, and 10 bases separated the two germline ends. Germline CDR1 and CDR2: SGHRS and YFSETQ. The CDR3 DNA sequence: TGCGCCAGCAGCTCTAAACAGGGCACCGGGGAGCTGTTTTTT. It specifies CASSSKQGTGELFF.

A few counts support this clonotype. The rearrangement links TRBV12-3 or TRBV12-4 to TRBJ1-4; TRBD1 matches 7 bases. V lost 4 bases to trimming and J lost 5 bases; unmatched junction nucleotides: 4. The CDR3 is made up of 14 amino acids. CDR3 sequence: CASSWGQRNEKLFF. CDR3 coding DNA: TGTGCCAGCAGTTGGGGACAGAGAAATGAAAAACTGTTTTTT.

V usage is TRBV20-1 and J usage is TRBJ2-3; 7 bases are a match to TRBD1. V lost 6 bases and J lost 2; bases outside the gene matches: 11. Germline V gene lookup returns CDR1 DFQATT and CDR2 SNEGSKA (reference sequence). The CDR3 covers 15 residues. The CDR3 region is CSAGKRDSTTDTQYF. Here the CDR3 DNA reads TGCAGTGCCGGAAAACGGGACAGTACCACAGATACGCAGTATTTT.

This chain connects TRBV20-1 to TRBJ2-3, with 12 bases identical to TRBD2. Trimming at V came to 5 bases and at J to 2 bases, leaving 5 bases not matched to a gene. CDR1 is DFQATT and CDR2 is SNEGSKA in the germline V gene (reference sequence). There are 15 residues in the CDR3. CDR3 sequence: CSALGLAGNTDTQYF. Here the CDR3 DNA reads TGCAGTGCTCTTGGACTAGCGGGGAACACAGATACGCAGTATTTT.